This TCR beta chain stems from a study of OX40 agonist ivuxolimab in advanced cancers. The study, taken as a whole, reports: Clonal expansion was seen in CD4+ and CD8+ blood T cells by week 6 at 0.1 to 3.0 mg/kg.

Repertoires were generated with immunoSEQ multiplex PCR, while TCRdb's copy carries only in-frame clones and drops some. The sample consists of around 100,000 clones, nearly 90% of them appearing once. Deletions cut 4 bases from V and 2 bases from J, with 16 bases between. Germline assignment: CDR1 SGHRS and CDR2 YFSETQ. CDR3 length: 15 residues. Remarks on this clone: Its antigen is not identified.

Sequences were derived from CD4+ or CD8+ T cells sorted from blood, sampled in a trial of the OX40 agonist ivuxolimab. The source of this sequence is an adult with an advanced solid tumor such as melanoma, head and neck, liver or kidney cancer. The chain joins TRBV5-1 to TRBJ2-7, with TRBD2 as a possible D gene (5 bases). This chain's CDR3 is CASSPTPGMAYEQYF. CDR3 coding DNA: TGCGCCAGCAGCCCAACGCCGGGGATGGCCTACGAGCAGTACTTC.